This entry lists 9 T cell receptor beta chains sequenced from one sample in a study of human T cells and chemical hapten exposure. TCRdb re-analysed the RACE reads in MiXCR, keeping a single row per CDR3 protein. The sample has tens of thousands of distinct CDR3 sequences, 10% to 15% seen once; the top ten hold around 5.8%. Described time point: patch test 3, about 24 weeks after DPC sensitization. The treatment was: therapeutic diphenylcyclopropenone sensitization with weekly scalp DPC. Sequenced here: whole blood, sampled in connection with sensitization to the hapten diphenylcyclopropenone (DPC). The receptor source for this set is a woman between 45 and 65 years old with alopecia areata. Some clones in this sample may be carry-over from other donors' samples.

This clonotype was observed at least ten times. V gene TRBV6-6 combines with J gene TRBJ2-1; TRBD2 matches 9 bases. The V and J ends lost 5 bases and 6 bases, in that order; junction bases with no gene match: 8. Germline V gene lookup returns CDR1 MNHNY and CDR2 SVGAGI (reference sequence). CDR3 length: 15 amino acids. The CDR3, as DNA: TGTGCCAGCAGTGATAGCGGGAGTAGAGCCAATGAGCAGTTCTTC. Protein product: CASSDSGSRANEQFF.

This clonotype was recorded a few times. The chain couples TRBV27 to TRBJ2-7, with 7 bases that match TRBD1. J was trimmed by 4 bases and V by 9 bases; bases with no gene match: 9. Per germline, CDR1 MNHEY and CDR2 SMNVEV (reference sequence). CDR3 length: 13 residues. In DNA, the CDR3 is TGTGCCAGAGCGACAGGGTATGGTTACGAGCAGTACTTC. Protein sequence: CARATGYGYEQYF.

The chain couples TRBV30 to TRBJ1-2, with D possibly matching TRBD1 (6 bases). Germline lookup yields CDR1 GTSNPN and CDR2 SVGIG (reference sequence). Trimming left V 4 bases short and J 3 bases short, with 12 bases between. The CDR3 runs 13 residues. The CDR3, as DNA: TGTGCCTGGAATACAGGGAGGGACTATGGCTACACCTTC. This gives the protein CAWNTGRDYGYTF.

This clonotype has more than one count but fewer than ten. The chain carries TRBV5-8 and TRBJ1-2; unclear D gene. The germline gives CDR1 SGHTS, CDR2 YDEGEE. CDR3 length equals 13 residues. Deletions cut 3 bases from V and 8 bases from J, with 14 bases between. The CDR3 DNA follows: TGTGCCAGCAGCTCGAGACAACCCCGAGGCTACACCTTC. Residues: CASSSRQPRGYTF.

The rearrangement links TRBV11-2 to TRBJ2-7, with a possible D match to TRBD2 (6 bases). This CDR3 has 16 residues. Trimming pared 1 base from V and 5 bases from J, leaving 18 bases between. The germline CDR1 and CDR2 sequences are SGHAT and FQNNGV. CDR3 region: CASSLGPSGSSHEQYF. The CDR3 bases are TGTGCCAGCAGCTTAGGTCCCTCCGGGAGTAGCCACGAGCAGTACTTC.

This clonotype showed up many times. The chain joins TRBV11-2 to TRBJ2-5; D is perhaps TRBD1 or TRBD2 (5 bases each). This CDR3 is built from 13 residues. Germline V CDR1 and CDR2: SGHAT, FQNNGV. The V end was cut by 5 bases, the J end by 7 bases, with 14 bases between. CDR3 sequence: CASSRGTPGTQYF. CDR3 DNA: TGTGCCAGCAGCAGAGGGACCCCAGGGACCCAGTACTTC.

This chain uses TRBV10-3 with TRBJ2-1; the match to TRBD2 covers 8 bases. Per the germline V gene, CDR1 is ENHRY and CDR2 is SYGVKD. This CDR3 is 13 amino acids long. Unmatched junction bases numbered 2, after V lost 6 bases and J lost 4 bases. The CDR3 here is CAIRREAYNEQFF. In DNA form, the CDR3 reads TGTGCCATCAGGCGGGAGGCTTACAATGAGCAGTTCTTC.

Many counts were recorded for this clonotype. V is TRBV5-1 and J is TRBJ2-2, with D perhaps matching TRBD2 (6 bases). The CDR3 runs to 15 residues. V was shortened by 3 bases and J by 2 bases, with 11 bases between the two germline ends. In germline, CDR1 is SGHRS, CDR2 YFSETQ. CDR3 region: CASSSGGENTGELFF. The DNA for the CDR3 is TGCGCCAGCAGCTCCGGGGGAGAAAACACCGGGGAGCTGTTTTTT.

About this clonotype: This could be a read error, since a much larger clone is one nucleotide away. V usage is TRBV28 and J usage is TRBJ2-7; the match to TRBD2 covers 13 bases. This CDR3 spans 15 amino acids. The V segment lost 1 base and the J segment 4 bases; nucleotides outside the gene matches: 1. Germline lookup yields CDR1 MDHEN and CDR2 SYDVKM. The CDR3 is CASSLSLAGGYEQYF. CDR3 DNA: TGTGCCAGCAGTTTATCACTAGCGGGAGGGTACGAGCAGTACTTC.